Each of the 32 T cell receptor beta chains below was sequenced from the same sample in a study of human T cells and chemical hapten exposure. TCRdb re-called the RACE reads with MiXCR, one entry per CDR3 protein. The sample records just over 80,000 distinct CDR3 sequences, roughly a tenth being singletons. Noted time point: patch test 1, 2 weeks after DPC sensitization. Treatment denoted: therapeutic diphenylcyclopropenone sensitization with weekly scalp DPC. The sequencing used whole blood, collected in connection with sensitization to the hapten diphenylcyclopropenone (DPC). All receptors come from a woman in her forties or fifties with alopecia areata. Some clones in this sample may be carry-over from other donors' samples.

This clonotype was counted only a few times. The V and J genes are TRBV9 and TRBJ2-2; D possibly corresponds to TRBD1 (5 bases). Germline values: CDR1 SGDLS, CDR2 YYNGEE. The V end was cut by 0 bases, the J end by 7 bases, with 10 bases between. The CDR3 is made up of 14 amino acids. CDR3 sequence: CASSVDRQFGELFF. In nucleotides, the CDR3 is TGTGCCAGCAGCGTAGACAGGCAATTCGGGGAGCTGTTTTTT.

This clonotype was detected ten times or more. The chain combines TRBV7-2 with TRBJ1-3, with D unresolved. Trimming stripped 2 bases from V and 2 bases from J, with 10 bases between. The CDR3 has 15 amino acids. The V gene's germline CDR1 is SGHTA and CDR2 FQGNSA. The CDR3 sequence: CASSLLLVTGNTIYF. For the CDR3, the DNA is TGTGCCAGCAGCTTACTCTTGGTCACTGGAAACACCATATATTTT.

Many counts were recorded for this clonotype. The chain couples TRBV6-6 to TRBJ2-5; D is ambiguous. This CDR3 is 13 amino acids long. V lost 8 bases to trimming and J lost 3 bases, with 13 bases between them. Germline values: CDR1 MNHNY, CDR2 SVGAGI (reference sequence). The CDR3: CASQRWQKETQYF. The CDR3 region has the DNA TGTGCCAGCCAACGGTGGCAGAAAGAGACCCAGTACTTC.

This clonotype was recorded at least ten times. The V call is TRBV14, the J call TRBJ1-1; D ambiguous. The CDR3 length is 15 residues. CDR1 and CDR2 from the germline V gene are SGHDN and FVKESK. The ends were cut back, 5 bases at V and 5 bases at J, with 18 bases in the middle. The CDR3 DNA reads as TGTGCCAGCAGCGAAGGGCAAGCCGGAGGGACTGAAGCTTTCTTT. Residues: CASSEGQAGGTEAFF.

The rearrangement uses TRBV29-1 and TRBJ2-1; D is tentatively TRBD1 or TRBD2 (5 bases each). CDR1 and CDR2 from the germline V gene are SQVTM and ANQGSEA. The CDR3 sequence is 13 residues long. V was pared by 6 bases and J by 8 bases, with 17 bases between. CDR3 DNA: TGCAGCGTCCGGGACCCCTACCCCTATGAGCAGTTCTTC. It encodes CSVRDPYPYEQFF.

This clonotype was recorded at least ten times. The DNA for the CDR3 is TGTGCCAGCAGTTCCCTGGGACTAGCGGGAGTGTTCAATGAGCAGTTCTTC. Encoded protein: CASSSLGLAGVFNEQFF. This rearrangement joins TRBV12-3 or TRBV12-4 to TRBJ2-1, with 14 bases lining up with TRBD2. Germline trimming cut 4 bases from V and 6 bases from J; bases unmatched to any gene: 8. This CDR3 comprises 17 residues.

This clonotype was observed many times. The chain carries TRBV4-3 and TRBJ2-5; TRBD2 matches at 12 bases. Trimming took 2 bases from V and 0 from J; bases not matched to a gene: 7. The length of the CDR3 is 18 residues. Germline V lookup: CDR1 LGHNA, CDR2 YSLEER. The CDR3 region has the DNA TGCGCCAGCAGCCAAATCCTAGCGGGGGGGATGAACCAAGAGACCCAGTACTTC. Translation: CASSQILAGGMNQETQYF.

The chain links TRBV18 to TRBJ2-7, with D perhaps matching TRBD1 (5 bases). This CDR3 has 11 amino acids. Trimming removed 8 bases at V and 5 bases at J, with 10 bases between. CDR1 KGHSH and CDR2 LQKENI come from the germline V gene. CDR3 nucleotides: TGTGCCAGCCGGAAAGGGGACGAGCAGTACTTC. Translation: CASRKGDEQYF.

This clonotype was found many times. The chain links TRBV29-1 to TRBJ2-7, with D perhaps TRBD1 or TRBD2 (6 bases each). V was clipped by 5 bases and J by 5 bases, with 13 bases between them. Germline V gene data show CDR1 as SQVTM and CDR2 as ANQGSEA. The CDR3 is 12 amino acids. The CDR3 here is CSVQAGGDEQYF. CDR3 DNA: TGCAGCGTTCAGGCCGGGGGCGACGAGCAGTACTTC.

V is TRBV4-3 and J is TRBJ1-6, with 8 bases that match TRBD1. Unmatched junction bases numbered 4, after V lost 3 bases and J lost 0 bases. Germline CDR1 LGHNA, CDR2 YSLEER. The CDR3 is made up of 17 amino acids. This chain's CDR3 is CASSHWTGSSYNSPLHF. The CDR3, as DNA: TGCGCCAGCAGCCATTGGACAGGGAGCTCCTATAATTCACCCCTCCACTTT.

The sample holds a few counts of this clonotype. CDR3 residues: CASSFYDPSNTEAFF. In DNA, the CDR3 is TGCGCCAGCAGCTTTTATGACCCGTCGAACACTGAAGCTTTCTTT. The V call is TRBV5-1, the J call TRBJ1-1; D is unresolved. V was pared by 2 bases and J by 1 base, with 12 bases between. The CDR3 consists of 15 residues. Looked up from germline, CDR1 is SGHRS and CDR2 is YFSETQ. Drawing the rest from reference TRBV5-1 and TRBJ1-1, the complete variable domain is KAGVTQTPRYLIKTRGQQVTLSCSPISGHRSVSWYQQTPGQGLQFLFEYFSETQRNKGNFPGRFSGRQFSNSRSEMNVSTLELGDSALYLCASSFYDPSNTEAFFGQGTRLTVV.

This clonotype came up many times. This sequence joins TRBV19 and TRBJ2-2; TRBD1 is a possible D gene (6 bases). The V and J ends lost 1 base and 4 bases respectively, with 13 bases between them. CDR1 is LNHDA and CDR2 is SQIVND in the germline V gene (reference sequence). This CDR3 has 16 residues. CDR3 sequence: CASSIGGRRGTGELFF. The CDR3 bases are TGTGCCAGTAGTATAGGGGGGCGGAGAGGCACCGGGGAGCTGTTTTTT.

This clonotype was seen ten or more times. The rearrangement links TRBV5-5 to TRBJ2-7; D remains ambiguous. V shed 1 base and J shed 7 bases, with 12 bases lying between them. Germline-derived CDR1 and CDR2 are SGHKS and YYEKEE (reference sequence). CDR3 length equals 13 residues. Here the CDR3 DNA reads TGTGCCAGCAGCTTGTCCCGACTCGAGGAGCAGTACTTC. It codes for CASSLSRLEEQYF.

This clonotype was counted a few times. The rearrangement links TRBV28 to TRBJ2-1; 7 bases map to TRBD2. V shed 7 bases, J shed 3 bases, and the junction held 6 bases outside the gene matches. Germline V gene sequence: CDR1 MDHEN, CDR2 SYDVKM. CDR3 length equals 14 residues. The CDR3 DNA is TGTGCCAGCATCCGGAGCGGGATCTACAATGAGCAGTTCTTC. Its translation: CASIRSGIYNEQFF. Drawing the rest from reference TRBV28 and TRBJ2-1, the complete variable domain is DVKVTQSSRYLVKRTGEKVFLECVQDMDHENMFWYRQDPGLGLRLIYFSYDVKMKEKGDIPEGYSVSREKKERFSLILESASTNQTSMYLCASIRSGIYNEQFFGPGTRLTVL.

This chain joins TRBV7-8 and TRBJ1-1, with D unresolved. V dropped 1 base and J dropped 2 bases, with 14 bases sitting between them. The CDR3 consists of 16 residues. The germline V gene encodes CDR1 SGHVS and CDR2 FQNEAQ. CDR3 sequence reads: CASSLVANSLNTEAFF. The CDR3 nucleotides read TGTGCCAGCAGCTTAGTGGCGAACAGCTTAAACACTGAAGCTTTCTTT.

This clonotype was seen at least ten times. The CDR3 region has the DNA TGTGCCAGCAGGGAGACGGGGGGGCAGCAGTTCTTC. Protein product: CASRETGGQQFF. The rearrangement links TRBV4-2 to TRBJ2-1; 8 nucleotides align to TRBD2. Germline-derived CDR1 and CDR2 are LGHNA and YNFKEQ. The CDR3 totals 12 residues. The V segment lost 6 bases and the J segment 11 bases; nucleotides outside the gene matches: 6.

The rearrangement links TRBV20-1 to TRBJ1-4; D is possibly TRBD1 (5 bases). The CDR3 extends over 11 amino acids. V dropped 0 bases and J dropped 17 bases, with 13 bases sitting between them. Germline CDR1 and CDR2: DFQATT and SNEGSKA (reference sequence). In DNA form, the CDR3 reads TGCAGTGCTAGAGATCGTGGGACTGGTTTTTTT. This encodes CSARDRGTGFF.

This clonotype was seen more than once but under ten times. The J gene is TRBJ2-1, the V gene TRBV19; the match to TRBD2 covers 13 bases. The germline CDR1 and CDR2 sequences are LNHDA and SQIVND (reference sequence). V shed 3 bases, J shed 2 bases, and the junction held 13 bases outside the gene matches. This CDR3 is 20 amino acids long. The DNA for the CDR3 is TGTGCCAGTAGTATGTTGGGACAGATAGGACTAGCGGGGGCCTACAATGAGCAGTTCTTC. The encoded protein is CASSMLGQIGLAGAYNEQFF.

This clonotype was recorded many times. V and J are TRBV12-3 or TRBV12-4 and TRBJ2-7; D gene uncertain. There are 13 residues in the CDR3. V shed 2 bases and J shed 0 bases, with 5 bases lying between them. This CDR3 is CASSLTASYEQYF. In DNA, the CDR3 is TGTGCCAGCAGTTTAACTGCCTCCTACGAGCAGTACTTC.

This clonotype occurred many times. The chain couples TRBV29-1 to TRBJ1-4, with TRBD1 matching over 9 bases. Germline lookup yields CDR1 SQVTM and CDR2 ANQGSEA. This CDR3 spans 14 amino acids. With V trimmed by 7 bases and J by 7 bases, 10 bases remained unmatched. DNA for the CDR3: TGCAGCGCCGACACAGGGGGCTCGGTTGAAAAACTGTTTTTT. Residues: CSADTGGSVEKLFF.

This clonotype has a count of ten or more. The chain carries TRBV14 and TRBJ2-7; TRBD1 aligns across 11 bases. The CDR3 totals 16 residues. The trim removed 4 bases at V and 3 bases at J, leaving 8 bases unmatched. In germline, CDR1 is SGHDN, CDR2 FVKESK. The CDR3 is CASSRVTGTGGYEQYF. DNA of the CDR3: TGTGCCAGCAGCCGCGTCACCGGGACAGGGGGCTACGAGCAGTACTTC.

In its sample, this clonotype was seen many times. The chain is built from TRBV2 and TRBJ1-5; D is ambiguous. The CDR3 is made up of 15 amino acids. The V gene lost 8 bases and the J gene lost 2 bases, with 16 bases spanning the gap. CDR1 SNHLY and CDR2 FYNNEI come from the germline V gene. CDR3 bases: TGTGCCAGCTGGTCGGCCTCAGGAGGCAATCAGCCCCAGCATTTT. It encodes CASWSASGGNQPQHF.

This clonotype was counted a few times. This chain links TRBV27 with TRBJ1-1; 9 bases match TRBD1. V was pared by 6 bases and J by 4 bases, with 3 bases of the junction left unmatched. Germline V CDR1 and CDR2: MNHEY, SMNVEV (reference sequence). This CDR3 is 13 amino acids long. The CDR3 sequence is CASRGTGSTEAFF. The DNA of the CDR3 is TGTGCCAGCAGGGGGACAGGGAGCACTGAAGCTTTCTTT.

There are a few counts of this clonotype. This rearrangement joins TRBV30 to TRBJ2-7; 7 bases align to TRBD2. J was trimmed by 7 bases and V by 5 bases; bases with no gene match: 11. Germline CDR1 and CDR2: GTSNPN and SVGIG (reference sequence). CDR3 length: 13 amino acids. The CDR3 DNA follows: TGTGCCTGGTCCCGCAGGGACTACAGAGAGCAGTACTTC. Encoded protein: CAWSRRDYREQYF.

V gene TRBV28 combines with J gene TRBJ1-6, with D unresolved. Germline values: CDR1 MDHEN, CDR2 SYDVKM. The CDR3 runs to 14 residues. The V end was cut by 5 bases, the J end by 9 bases, with 14 bases between. This CDR3 reads CASSPSRRASPLHF. The CDR3 DNA sequence: TGTGCCAGCAGTCCGTCTCGGAGGGCTTCACCCCTCCACTTT. Looking up the rest from reference TRBV28 and TRBJ1-6 gives the full variable domain: DVKVTQSSRYLVKRTGEKVFLECVQDMDHENMFWYRQDPGLGLRLIYFSYDVKMKEKGDIPEGYSVSREKKERFSLILESASTNQTSMYLCASSPSRRASPLHFGNGTRLTVT.

This clonotype was observed a handful of times. The CDR3 protein is CASSLGPWQGGGELFF. The CDR3 DNA is TGTGCCAGCAGCCTGGGCCCCTGGCAAGGGGGCGGGGAGCTGTTTTTT. This chain joins TRBV7-2 and TRBJ2-2; D perhaps matches TRBD1 (6 bases). Germline V lookup: CDR1 SGHTA, CDR2 FQGNSA. Trimming removed 5 bases from V and 7 bases from J, with 20 bases in between. The CDR3 extends over 16 amino acids.

CDR3 bases: TGTGCCAGCAGTTACAAAGGCGCTAGCGGGTTCCGGGTGGCCAAAAACATTCAGTACTTC. Amino acid sequence: CASSYKGASGFRVAKNIQYF. This rearrangement joins TRBV6-2 or TRBV6-3 to TRBJ2-4; TRBD2 matches 8 bases. Unmatched junction bases numbered 16, after V lost 2 bases and J lost 1 base. This CDR3 has 20 amino acids. Per germline, CDR1 MNHEY and CDR2 SVGEGT.

In this sample, this clonotype turned up a few times. The chain combines TRBV7-6 with TRBJ2-7; 10 bases agree with TRBD2. V shed 5 bases and J 6 bases; nucleotides not matched to a gene: 13. The CDR3 is 16 residues long. From germline, CDR1 is SGHVS and CDR2 FNYEAQ. The CDR3 DNA is TGTGCCAGCAGCCGTGTGACTAGCGGGCTAAGATCCGAGCAGTACTTC. It yields the protein CASSRVTSGLRSEQYF.

This chain connects TRBV18 to TRBJ1-3, with D unclear. The CDR3 sequence is 16 residues long. V shed 0 bases and J shed 2 bases, with 11 bases lying between them. From germline, CDR1 is KGHSH and CDR2 LQKENI. Here the CDR3 reads CASSPPSPRAGNTIYF. CDR3 nucleotides: TGTGCCAGCTCACCACCTTCACCGAGGGCTGGAAACACCATATATTTT.

This chain joins TRBV7-6 and TRBJ2-7, with D unresolved. Germline V lookup: CDR1 SGHVS, CDR2 FNYEAQ. V shed 0 bases and J shed 2 bases, with 17 bases lying between them. CDR3 size: 17 residues. The DNA for the CDR3 is TGTGCCAGCAGCTTAGCGCCTAACCTTGACCATGCCTACGAGCAGTACTTC. The encoded protein is CASSLAPNLDHAYEQYF. Supplemented by reference TRBV7-6 and TRBJ2-7, the full variable domain reads GAGVSQSPRYKVTKRGQDVALRCDPISGHVSLYWYRQALGQGPEFLTYFNYEAQQDKSGLPNDRFSAERPEGSISTLTIQRTEQRDSAMYRCASSLAPNLDHAYEQYFGPGTRLTVT.

This clonotype showed up just a few times. The chain joins TRBV5-1 to TRBJ1-6; TRBD1 matches 8 bases. Germline-derived CDR1 and CDR2 are SGHRS and YFSETQ. The trim removed 4 bases at V and 9 bases at J, leaving 6 bases unmatched. The CDR3 has 14 amino acids. CDR3 nucleotide sequence: TGCGCCAGCAGCCCCGGACAGGGACCTTCACCCCTCCACTTT. Amino acids: CASSPGQGPSPLHF.

As concerns this clonotype: Germline and junction disagree at one end, which may indicate a read error. The rearrangement uses TRBV10-3 and TRBJ1-1; D gene unclear. Germline assignment: CDR1 ENHRY and CDR2 SYGVKD. This CDR3 spans 12 amino acids. CDR3 DNA sequence: TGTGCCATCAGTGAGAGAGGCACTGAAGCTATCTTT. Protein product: CAISERGTEAIF.